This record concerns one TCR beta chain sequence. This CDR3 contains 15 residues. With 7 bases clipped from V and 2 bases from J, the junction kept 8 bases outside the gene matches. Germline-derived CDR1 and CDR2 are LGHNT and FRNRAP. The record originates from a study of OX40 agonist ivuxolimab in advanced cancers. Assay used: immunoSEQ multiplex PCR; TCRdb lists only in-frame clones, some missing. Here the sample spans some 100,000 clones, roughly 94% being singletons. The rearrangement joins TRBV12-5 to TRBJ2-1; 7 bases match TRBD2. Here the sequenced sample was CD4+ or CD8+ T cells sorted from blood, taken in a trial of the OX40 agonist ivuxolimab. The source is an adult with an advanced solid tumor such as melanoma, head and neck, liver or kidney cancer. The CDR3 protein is CASDQRESTYNEQFF. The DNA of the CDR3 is TGTGCTAGTGACCAGCGGGAATCGACCTACAATGAGCAGTTCTTC.